The source of this T cell receptor beta chain is a study of early T cells in non-severe SARS-CoV-2 infection. On the study more broadly: Sequenced material consisted of bulk RNA (from unsorted whole blood), and chains were unpaired. Study results and caveats: Matching results from VDJdb favored anti-spike CD8 responses, leaving private and CD4 specificities undetected.

The germline gives CDR1 MNHEY, CDR2 SMNVEV (reference sequence). This CDR3 is built from 15 residues. The V and J ends lost 4 bases and 3 bases, in that order; junction bases with no gene match: 9. This clonotype showed up many times. What it binds is unknown. Individual cDNA molecules received unique molecular identifiers during library preparation. MiXCR, run by TCRdb on the 5' RACE reads, gives a single entry per CDR3 protein. The sample lists under 60,000 distinct CDR3 sequences; 8.5% to 10% were seen once. This TCR was sampled from an adult who was a healthcare worker with PCR-confirmed SARS-CoV-2 infection or an uninfected control (not recorded which). The sequenced sample was whole blood, obtained at baseline. This chain connects TRBV27 to TRBJ2-7; 7 bases agree with TRBD2. CDR3 coding DNA: TGTGCCAGCAGTTCTCTGGGAGGGTGGGACTACGAGCAGTACTTC. Its translation is CASSSLGGWDYEQYF.